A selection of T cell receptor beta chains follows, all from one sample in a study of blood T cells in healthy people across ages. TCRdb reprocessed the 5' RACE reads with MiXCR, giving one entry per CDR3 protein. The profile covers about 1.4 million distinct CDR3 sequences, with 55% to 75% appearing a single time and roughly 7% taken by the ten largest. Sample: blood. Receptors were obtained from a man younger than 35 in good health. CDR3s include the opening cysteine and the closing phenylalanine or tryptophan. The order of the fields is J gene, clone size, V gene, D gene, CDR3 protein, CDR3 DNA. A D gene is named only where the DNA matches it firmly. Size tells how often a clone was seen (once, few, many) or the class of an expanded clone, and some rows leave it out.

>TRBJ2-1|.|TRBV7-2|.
CASSIAGGEQFF
TGTGCCAGCAGCATTGCAGGGGGGGAGCAGTTCTTC
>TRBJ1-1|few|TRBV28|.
CASSQRISTFF
TGTGCCAGCAGTCAACGCATCAGTACTTTCTTT
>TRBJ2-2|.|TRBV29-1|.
CSVVLGGLFF
TGCAGCGTTGTTCTTGGGGGGCTGTTTTTT
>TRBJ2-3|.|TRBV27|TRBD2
CASSTRTSGTDTQYF
TGTGCCAGCAGTACAAGGACTAGCGGCACAGATACGCAGTATTTT
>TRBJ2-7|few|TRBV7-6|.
CASSLLYLGAKQYF
TGTGCCAGCAGCTTATTGTACTTAGGAGCCAAGCAGTACTTC
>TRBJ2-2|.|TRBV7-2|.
CASSPIVGGTGELFF
TGTGCCAGCAGCCCCATCGTGGGCGGAACCGGGGAGCTGTTTTTT
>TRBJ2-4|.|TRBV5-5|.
CASSLSNRVAKNIQYF
TGTGCCAGCAGCTTGTCTAATAGAGTAGCCAAAAACATTCAGTACTTC
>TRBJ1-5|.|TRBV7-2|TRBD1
CASSLGQRNQPQHF
TGTGCCAGCAGCTTGGGACAGCGTAATCAGCCCCAGCATTTT
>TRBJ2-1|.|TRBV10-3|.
CAISDPSDSRETQFF
TGTGCCATCAGCGACCCTAGCGATTCGAGAGAGACCCAGTTCTTC
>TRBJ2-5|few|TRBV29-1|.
CSVEGPPEETQYF
TGCAGCGTTGAAGGGCCCCCCGAAGAGACCCAGTACTTC
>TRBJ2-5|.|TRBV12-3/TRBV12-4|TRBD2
CASSPHSPGTSGETQYF
TGTGCCAGCAGTCCCCATTCCCCCGGGACTAGCGGAGAGACCCAGTACTTC
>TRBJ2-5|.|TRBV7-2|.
CASGSRLHTETQYF
TGTGCCAGCGGAAGCAGACTGCACACGGAGACCCAGTACTTC
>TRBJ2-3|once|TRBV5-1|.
CASSLNPNWRTDTQYF
TGCGCCAGCAGCTTGAATCCTAACTGGCGCACAGATACGCAGTATTTT
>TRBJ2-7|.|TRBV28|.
CASSLGMGGGLYNEQYF
TGTGCCAGCAGTTTAGGGATGGGGGGGGGCCTCTACAATGAGCAGTACTTC
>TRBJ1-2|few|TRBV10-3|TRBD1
CAISLNRDRERSNYGYTF
TGTGCCATCAGCCTTAACCGGGACAGAGAACGTTCTAACTATGGCTACACCTTC
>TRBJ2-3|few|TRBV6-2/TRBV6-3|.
CASSYEGGTDTQYF
TGTGCCAGCAGTTATGAGGGGGGCACAGATACGCAGTATTTT
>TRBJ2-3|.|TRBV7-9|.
CASSLPQFTDTQYF
TGTGCCAGCAGCTTACCACAGTTCACGGATACGCAGTATTTT
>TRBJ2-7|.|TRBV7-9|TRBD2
CASSPISGRVSEQYF
TGTGCCAGCAGCCCCATAAGCGGGAGAGTGAGCGAGCAGTACTTC
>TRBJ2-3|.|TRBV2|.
CASSEGLGYSTDTQYF
TGTGCCAGCAGCGAAGGGCTAGGATATAGCACAGATACGCAGTATTTT
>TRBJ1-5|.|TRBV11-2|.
CASSLGGARGSNQPQHF
TGTGCCAGCAGCTTAGGGGGGGCCAGGGGATCTAATCAGCCCCAGCATTTT
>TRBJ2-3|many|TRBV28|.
CASSSQHTQYF
TGTGCCAGCAGTTCACAACATACGCAGTATTTT
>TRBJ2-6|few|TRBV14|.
CASSQAGVGANVLTF
TGTGCCAGCAGCCAAGCCGGGGTCGGGGCCAACGTCCTGACTTTC
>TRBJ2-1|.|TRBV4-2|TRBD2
CASSQEAGAYNEQFF
TGTGCCAGCAGCCAAGAGGCGGGAGCCTACAATGAGCAGTTCTTC